Included here is one T cell receptor (beta chain) sequence, with context. Its antigen is as yet unknown. PBMCs stemmed from under 11 ml fresh peripheral blood. Amplification of TCR beta CDR3 regions used RNA as the template. Researchers ran a first-round RT-PCR on the TCR CDR3 using the HTBI primer set. From the multiplex PCR reads, TCRdb called clonotypes with MiXCR, one entry per CDR3 protein. The table shows some 300,000 distinct CDR3 sequences, with roughly 20% occurring only once. The CDR3 is 15 amino acids. The germline gives CDR1 MDHEN, CDR2 SYDVKM. With 3 bases clipped from V and 0 bases from J, the junction kept 1 base outside the gene matches. This sample stems from a study of T cells in Graves' hyperthyroidism and ophthalmopathy. Whole-study findings and limits: Most expanded thyroid clonotypes above 0.001 recurred in blood. Using 13 V-J features, a model discriminated ophthalmopathy from stable hyperthyroidism. Ophthalmopathy, which appeared later, was predicted by the model a median roughly 6.6 months before onset.

The chain links TRBV28 to TRBJ2-4, with 8 nucleotides matching TRBD1. The source is a middle-aged man with Graves' ophthalmopathy. Sequenced: blood. The CDR3 loop reads CASSFTGGAKNIQYF. The CDR3 bases are TGTGCCAGCAGTTTTACAGGGGGAGCCAAAAACATTCAGTACTTC.